The 4 T cell receptor beta chains listed next were all sequenced from one sample in a study of beta chain features in type 1 diabetes. Every bit of the isolated RNA underwent reverse transcription, so sequencing read expressed TCRB transcripts. Measured with immunoSEQ multiplex PCR; TCRdb has only the in-frame clones, and not every one. The table has under 300,000 clones, about 25% seen once. Sample: central memory CD4+ T cells from blood. The receptors shown here come from a man aged 30 to 39 in good health.

About this clone: Distinct nucleotide sequences in the sample also encode this CDR3. The rearrangement uses TRBV6-5 and TRBJ1-1; D gene uncertain. Germline V gene data show CDR1 as MNHEY and CDR2 as SVGAGI. The V end was cut by 3 bases, the J end by 3 bases, with 5 bases between. The CDR3 is 12 amino acids. The CDR3 nucleotides are TGTGCCAGCAGTTATGGCGACACTGAAGCTTTCTTT. Translated: CASSYGDTEAFF.

V usage is TRBV7-9 and J usage is TRBJ2-5, with 9 bases that match TRBD2. From germline, CDR1 is SEHNR and CDR2 FQNEAQ (reference sequence). J lost 4 bases, V lost 8 bases, and 11 bases had no gene match. The CDR3 is made up of 15 amino acids. CDR3 amino acids: CASLRGGGSRETQYF. The CDR3 DNA follows: TGTGCCAGCCTGCGGGGGGGAGGCTCTCGAGAGACCCAGTACTTC.

The chain recombines TRBV7-2 with TRBJ2-5; tentatively, D is TRBD1 or TRBD2 (5 bases each). Trimming took 5 bases from V and 2 from J, leaving 24 bases between them. There are 18 residues in the CDR3. Germline V gene sequence: CDR1 SGHTA, CDR2 FQGNSA. This chain's CDR3 is CASSSVPGPKGGQETQYF. In DNA, the CDR3 is TGTGCCAGCAGCAGCGTTCCGGGACCGAAAGGCGGGCAAGAGACCCAGTACTTC.

This clone was seen a few times. This rearrangement joins TRBV7-9 to TRBJ2-2; no reliable D call. V was cut by 2 bases and J by 3 bases, with 13 bases left in between. CDR3 length: 16 amino acids. The germline V gene encodes CDR1 SEHNR and CDR2 FQNEAQ (reference sequence). CDR3 sequence: CASSLSMTPYTGELFF. DNA of the CDR3: TGTGCCAGCAGCTTAAGCATGACTCCTTACACCGGGGAGCTGTTTTTT.